This T cell receptor (beta chain) was obtained from a study of long-term antiretroviral therapy in people with HIV. Everyone in the study who had HIV was treated in the United States. Specimens held about 0.9-11 million cryopreserved PBMC prior to DNA extraction. Sequencing relied on immunoSEQ assay v3.0, run at survey level. The study targeted 40,000-50,000 T-cell genomes per sample in sequencing. Profiling relied on immunoSEQ multiplex PCR, and the TCRdb table lists in-frame clones only, not all of them. The table lists over 30,000 clones, around 75% of them singletons. The CDR3 has 15 residues. Germline CDR1 is MNHEY and CDR2 is SMNVEV (reference sequence). V lost 1 base and J 2 bases, leaving 11 bases between the germline ends.

The specimen comprised unsorted PBMCs, sampled 1.9 years after starting antiretroviral therapy. This TCR derives from a young man with HIV. The V gene is TRBV27, the J gene TRBJ1-1; D gene unclear. The CDR3 DNA reads TGTGCCAGCAGTTTATTCTTGACTGGTAACACTGAAGCTTTCTTT. Protein: CASSLFLTGNTEAFF.